This T cell receptor (beta chain) was sequenced during a study of beta chain features in type 1 diabetes. The germline gives CDR1 SQVTM, CDR2 ANQGSEA. The V gene end was trimmed by 8 bases and the J gene end by 5 bases; junction bases not matched to a gene: 23. The CDR3 is 18 residues long. The whole isolated RNA underwent reverse transcription, so sequencing captured expressed TCRB transcripts. The protocol was immunoSEQ multiplex PCR, while the TCRdb copy is restricted to in-frame clones and leaves out a portion. The sample includes about 660,000 clones, more than 13% of them seen just once. This clone turned up a few times. Its antigen remains unidentified. Overall study results and limits: Moderate but significant shortening of TCRB CDR3s was recorded in all four CD4+ subsets from Type 1 diabetes patients.

This TCR came from a man younger than 35 with type 1 diabetes. The sequencing sample was made of naive CD4+ T cells from blood. The rearrangement links TRBV29-1 to TRBJ2-2; 7 nucleotides align to TRBD2. The CDR3 protein is CSPSGGPRQPIKTGELFF. Written as DNA, the CDR3 is TGCAGCCCCTCGGGGGGTCCGAGGCAGCCCATTAAGACCGGGGAGCTGTTTTTT.